One and the same sample provided the 20 T cell receptor beta chains below, sequenced in a study of shared clonotypes between healthy human individuals. The protocol was immunoSEQ multiplex PCR, while the TCRdb copy is restricted to in-frame clones and leaves out a portion. The sample lists over 700,000 clones; roughly 72% were seen once. Sequencing was performed on memory CD4+ T cells sorted from blood. Noted subset: CD45RA-negative fraction. The receptors originated from a woman in her twenties or thirties in good health.

The chain has TRBV5-1 and TRBJ2-1, with 9 bases that match TRBD1. The CDR3 spans 16 residues. Per the germline V gene, CDR1 is SGHRS and CDR2 is YFSETQ. The J segment lost 0 bases and the V segment lost 4 bases, leaving 5 bases of the junction unmatched. CDR3 loop: CASSPGDRDSYNEQFF. For the CDR3, the DNA is TGCGCCAGCAGCCCAGGGGACAGGGACTCCTACAATGAGCAGTTCTTC.

This clone was seen at least ten times. The same CDR3 also results from other DNA sequences found in this sample. The rearrangement uses TRBV10-3 and TRBJ2-7; 8 nucleotides agree with TRBD1. Germline CDR1 and CDR2: ENHRY and SYGVKD. V lost 0 bases and J lost 6; bases outside the gene matches: 1. The CDR3 is 13 amino acids. The DNA of the CDR3 is TGTGCCATCAGTGAGTCTACAGGGGGCGAGCAGTACTTC. The encoded protein is CAISESTGGEQYF.

The V gene is TRBV29-1, the J gene TRBJ1-1; D call uncertain. V was shortened by 2 bases and J by 4 bases, with 8 bases between the two germline ends. The CDR3 covers 12 residues. CDR1 SQVTM and CDR2 ANQGSEA come from the germline V gene. The DNA of the CDR3 is TGCAGCGTTGAAAGGATACCCACTGAAGCTTTCTTT. As protein: CSVERIPTEAFF.

The V call is TRBV30, the J call TRBJ1-3; D unclear. This CDR3 spans 12 amino acids. Trimming removed 0 bases from V and 8 bases from J, with 8 bases in between. Germline V gene sequence: CDR1 GTSNPN, CDR2 SVGIG (reference sequence). Here the CDR3 DNA reads TGTGCCTGGAGTGTAACAGACCACACCATATATTTT. Translated, it gives CAWSVTDHTIYF.

The chain carries TRBV7-2 and TRBJ2-1; 11 nucleotides line up with TRBD2. CDR3 length equals 15 residues. With 3 bases clipped from V and 5 bases from J, the junction kept 3 bases outside the gene matches. The germline gives CDR1 SGHTA, CDR2 FQGNSA. This chain's CDR3 is CASSFTSGRDNEQFF. In DNA, the CDR3 is TGTGCCAGCAGCTTTACTAGCGGGAGAGACAATGAGCAGTTCTTC.

The chain links TRBV2 to TRBJ1-4, with a tentative D call TRBD1 (5 bases). With 5 bases removed from V and 8 bases from J, the gap between germline ends came to 15 bases. The CDR3 totals 14 residues. Germline CDR1 SNHLY, CDR2 FYNNEI. Here the CDR3 reads CASSRLGVVEKLFF. In DNA, the CDR3 is TGTGCCAGCAGTCGATTGGGGGTAGTAGAAAAACTGTTTTTT.

The chain recombines TRBV21-1 with TRBJ2-1. TRBV21-1 is recorded as a pseudogene. The CDR3 has 15 residues. CDR3 region: CASSNLHSPSNEQFF. Written as DNA, the CDR3 is TGTGCCAGCAGCAATCTCCATTCTCCCTCCAATGAGCAGTTCTTC.

The genes are TRBV6-5 and TRBJ2-7; 7 nucleotides agree with TRBD1. CDR1 MNHEY and CDR2 SVGAGI come from the germline V gene. V shed 5 bases, J shed 3 bases, and the junction held 7 bases outside the gene matches. The CDR3 totals 14 residues. CDR3 DNA: TGTGCCAGCAGTCCAAGGGACAGACTCTACGAGCAGTACTTC. This sequence encodes CASSPRDRLYEQYF.

The V gene is TRBV5-4, the J gene TRBJ1-3, with D maybe TRBD1 (5 bases). CDR1 is SGHNT and CDR2 is YYREEE in the germline V gene (reference sequence). The germline V and J ends were trimmed by 4 bases and 3 bases, with 14 bases remaining between them. The CDR3 covers 15 residues. The CDR3 DNA follows: TGTGCCAGCAGCCAAGATAGAGGGGTTGGAAACACCATATATTTT. Translation: CASSQDRGVGNTIYF.

This clone was seen a single time. The chain employs TRBV7-8 and TRBJ2-7; D perhaps matches TRBD2 (6 bases). CDR1 and CDR2 (germline): SGHVS, FQNEAQ. V was clipped by 0 bases and J by 6 bases, with 12 bases between them. The CDR3 totals 14 residues. The CDR3 loop reads CASSLARGVGEQYF. The CDR3 nucleotides read TGTGCCAGCAGCTTAGCGCGGGGAGTGGGCGAGCAGTACTTC. The entire variable domain, with the rest obtained from reference TRBV7-8 and TRBJ2-7, is as follows: GAGVSQSPRYKVAKRGQDVALRCDPISGHVSLFWYQQALGQGPEFLTYFQNEAQLDKSGLPSDRFFAERPEGSVSTLKIQRTQQEDSAVYLCASSLARGVGEQYFGPGTRLTVT.

The chain employs TRBV7-9 and TRBJ2-3; D call uncertain. V lost 2 bases to trimming and J lost 2 bases, with 8 bases between them. CDR1 SEHNR and CDR2 FQNEAQ come from the germline V gene (reference sequence). This CDR3 spans 14 amino acids. In DNA form, the CDR3 reads TGTGCCAGCAGCTTAATGGCAAACACAGATACGCAGTATTTT. It codes for CASSLMANTDTQYF.

V and J are TRBV6-5 and TRBJ2-3; D unresolved. Germline loops: CDR1 MNHEY, CDR2 SVGAGI. This CDR3 region has 14 residues. V was pared by 5 bases and J by 10 bases, with 19 bases between. As DNA, the CDR3 is TGTGCCAGCAGTGTACGATGGGGTGGTAGGGCGCAGTATTTT. Its translation is CASSVRWGGRAQYF.

The J gene is TRBJ1-5, the V gene TRBV27; D is undetermined. The CDR3 has 14 amino acids. V was cut by 2 bases and J by 5 bases, with 10 bases left in between. Germline V CDR1 and CDR2: MNHEY, SMNVEV (reference sequence). The CDR3 loop reads CASSLDPIYQPQHF. CDR3 coding DNA: TGTGCCAGCAGTTTAGACCCGATCTATCAGCCCCAGCATTTT.

The V call is TRBV6-1, the J call TRBJ1-1; D unclear. V lost 2 bases, J lost 2 bases, and 6 bases lay in between. Germline lookup yields CDR1 MNHNS and CDR2 SASEGT. The CDR3 loop spans 13 amino acids. The CDR3 protein is CASSEFVNTEAFF. CDR3 coding DNA: TGTGCCAGCAGTGAATTTGTTAACACTGAAGCTTTCTTT.

This rearrangement joins TRBV19 to TRBJ2-1; 11 nucleotides align to TRBD2. V was clipped by 1 base and J by 10 bases; unmatched bases: 3. The CDR3 spans 14 residues. The V gene's germline CDR1 is LNHDA and CDR2 SQIVND (reference sequence). CDR3 region: CASSIGGLAVEQFF. Here the CDR3 DNA reads TGTGCCAGTAGTATAGGGGGACTAGCGGTCGAGCAGTTCTTC.

The J gene is TRBJ2-5, the V gene TRBV11-2; D could derive from TRBD1 or TRBD2 (5 bases each). The assigned J gene may be wrong: the sequence end matches TRBJ2-7 better. The CDR3 sequence is 13 residues long. Germline lookup yields CDR1 SGHAT and CDR2 FQNNGV. Here the CDR3 reads CASSFNRRYEQYF. In nucleotides, the CDR3 is TGTGCCAGCAGCTTCAACAGGAGGTACGAGCAGTACTTC.

The chain couples TRBV19 to TRBJ2-1, with 13 bases that match TRBD2. The CDR3 totals 19 residues. V was pared by 4 bases and J by 8 bases, with 17 bases of the junction left unmatched. Germline V gene lookup returns CDR1 LNHDA and CDR2 SQIVND (reference sequence). For the CDR3, the DNA is TGTGCCAGTAGTACCAGATCCCCGACTAGCGGGAGGACATCGGATGAGCAGTTCTTC. This gives the protein CASSTRSPTSGRTSDEQFF. The full variable domain, in which reference TRBV19 and TRBJ2-1 provide the parts outside the CDR3, is DGGITQSPKYLFRKEGQNVTLSCEQNLNHDAMYWYRQDPGQGLRLIYYSQIVNDFQKGDIAEGYSVSREKKESFPLTVTSAQKNPTAFYLCASSTRSPTSGRTSDEQFFGPGTRLTVL.

The chain is built from TRBV9 and TRBJ1-4, with TRBD1 matching over 7 bases. This CDR3 region has 16 residues. Germline V CDR1 and CDR2: SGDLS, YYNGEE. With V trimmed by 0 bases and J by 3 bases, 5 bases remained unmatched. The CDR3 DNA follows: TGTGCCAGCAGCGTAGGACAGGGCCCAGCTAATGAAAAACTGTTTTTT. The encoded protein is CASSVGQGPANEKLFF.

The J gene is TRBJ2-5, the V gene TRBV2; D perhaps matches TRBD1 (6 bases). CDR1 is SNHLY and CDR2 is FYNNEI in the germline V gene. V lost 7 bases to trimming and J lost 0 bases, with 12 bases between them. This CDR3 is 14 amino acids long. The CDR3 sequence: CASNKDRNQETQYF. The CDR3 nucleotides read TGTGCCAGCAATAAGGACAGAAACCAAGAGACCCAGTACTTC.

CDR3 bases: TGTGCCAGCACCCTGGGACTAGCGGGAGGGCGGGATGAGCAGTTCTTC. It translates to CASTLGLAGGRDEQFF. The rearrangement links TRBV9 to TRBJ2-1, with 16 bases fitting TRBD2. V gave up 6 bases and J gave up 8 bases; unmatched junction bases: 8. Germline CDR1 is SGDLS and CDR2 is YYNGEE. This CDR3 has 16 amino acids.